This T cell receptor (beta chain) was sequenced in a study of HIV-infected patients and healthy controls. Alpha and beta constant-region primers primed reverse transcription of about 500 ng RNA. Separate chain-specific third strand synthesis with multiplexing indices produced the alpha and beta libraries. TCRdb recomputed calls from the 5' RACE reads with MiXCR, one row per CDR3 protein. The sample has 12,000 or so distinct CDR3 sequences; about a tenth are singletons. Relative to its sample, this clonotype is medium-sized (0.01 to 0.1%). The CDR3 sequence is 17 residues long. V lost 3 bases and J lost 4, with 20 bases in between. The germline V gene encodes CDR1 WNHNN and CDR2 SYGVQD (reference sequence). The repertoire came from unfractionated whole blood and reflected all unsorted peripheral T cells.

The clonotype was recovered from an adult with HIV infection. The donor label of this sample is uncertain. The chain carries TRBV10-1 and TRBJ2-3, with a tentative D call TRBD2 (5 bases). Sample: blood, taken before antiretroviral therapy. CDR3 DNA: TGCGCCAGCAGTGATGAGCTAAACGGGAAACGGCCAGATACGCAGTATTTT. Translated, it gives CASSDELNGKRPDTQYF.